This passage covers 15 T cell receptor beta chains from one sample sequenced in a study of PD-1 blockade in classical Hodgkin lymphoma (dated by TCRdb to 2018 to 2021). The meaning of the sample's time point label: cycle 2 day 1 (C2D1) of nivolumab. Every trial patient had relapsed following autologous stem cell transplantation, and prior brentuximab vedotin exposure was what differed among cohorts A, B and C. The library was made by the immunoSEQ multiplex PCR assay. TCRdb took this table from immuneACCESS and kept in-frame rearrangements with V and J called. Such tables lack part of the clones; where checked against another copy, unresolved V genes explain under half of the gap, and the rest is unexplained. The sample table contains more than 70,000 clones; only one count was recorded for nearly 95% of them. The ten largest clones take up roughly 2.6% of the sample. The sample was peripheral blood mononuclear cells (PBMCs), taken before the second cycle of nivolumab. The receptors stem from a human donor with classical Hodgkin lymphoma.

This clone was seen a single time. V is TRBV27 and J is TRBJ2-7; no clear D. The CDR3 contains 13 residues. Germline assignment: CDR1 MNHEY and CDR2 SMNVEV (reference sequence). The V end lost 5 bases, the J end lost 0 bases, and 8 bases lay between the germline ends. The CDR3 DNA sequence: TGTGCCAGCAGTAAGGGTGACTCCTACGAGCAGTACTTC. It codes for CASSKGDSYEQYF.

This chain links TRBV28 with TRBJ2-3; 7 bases fit TRBD1. The CDR3 consists of 17 residues. V shed 2 bases, J shed 2 bases, and the junction held 10 bases outside the gene matches. Germline V gene data show CDR1 as MDHEN and CDR2 as SYDVKM. Here the CDR3 reads CASSLPNRDSYTDTQYF. The DNA for the CDR3 is TGTGCCAGCAGTTTACCCAACCGGGACAGTTACACAGATACGCAGTATTTT.

The rearrangement uses TRBV7-9 and TRBJ2-7; the D gene is possibly TRBD1 (6 bases). V lost 5 bases and J 5 bases, leaving 19 bases between the germline ends. CDR3 length equals 15 residues. The germline CDR1 and CDR2 sequences are SEHNR and FQNEAQ (reference sequence). CDR3 sequence reads: CASSRRDTGPHEQYF. CDR3 in DNA: TGTGCCAGCAGCCGACGAGATACAGGGCCCCACGAGCAGTACTTC.

This clone has only one observation. J is TRBJ1-2 and V is TRBV6-1; TRBD1 agrees at 7 bases. Germline CDR1 and CDR2: MNHNS and SASEGT. Losses at the gene ends were 8 bases for V and 2 bases for J; bases not matched to a gene: 5. CDR3 length: 13 amino acids. The DNA for the CDR3 is TGTGCCAGCGAGGGACAGTGGAACTATGGCTACACCTTC. Protein sequence: CASEGQWNYGYTF.

The genes are TRBV6-5 and TRBJ2-7, with D unresolved. Germline CDR1 is MNHEY and CDR2 is SVGAGI. The V and J ends lost 6 bases and 1 base respectively, with 4 bases between them. CDR3 length: 11 residues. CDR3 coding DNA: TGTGCCAGCAGAAGATCCTACGAGCAGTACTTC. This encodes CASRRSYEQYF.

The rearrangement links TRBV19 to TRBJ2-7; tentatively, D is TRBD2 (5 bases). In germline, CDR1 is LNHDA, CDR2 SQIVND (reference sequence). This CDR3 is 12 amino acids long. V was trimmed by 4 bases and J by 4 bases, leaving 8 bases between them. The CDR3 DNA reads TGTGCCAGTAGTAGCGAGGGTTACGAGCAGTACTTC. Residues: CASSSEGYEQYF.

The chain recombines TRBV6-5 with TRBJ2-7, with D tentatively TRBD2 (5 bases). This CDR3 comprises 13 residues. The V gene's germline CDR1 is MNHEY and CDR2 SVGAGI. V lost 3 bases, J lost 1 base, and 7 bases lay in between. Written as DNA, the CDR3 is TGTGCCAGCAGTTATAGGGAGTCCTACGAGCAGTACTTC. It translates to CASSYRESYEQYF.

This chain uses TRBV7-3 with TRBJ1-5, with D tentatively TRBD1 (6 bases). From germline, CDR1 is SGHTA and CDR2 FQGTGA. CDR3 size: 17 residues. With 6 bases removed from V and 0 bases from J, the gap between germline ends came to 18 bases. CDR3 region: CASSEPQGSYSNQPQHF. The CDR3 nucleotides read TGTGCCAGCAGTGAACCACAGGGATCCTATAGCAATCAGCCCCAGCATTTT.

This clone was seen a single time. V is TRBV2 and J is TRBJ1-2, with D maybe TRBD1 (5 bases). The CDR3 runs 16 residues. V lost 5 bases and J lost 3, with 19 bases in between. CDR1 and CDR2 (germline): SNHLY, FYNNEI. DNA for the CDR3: TGTGCCAGCAGTATAACTTTCAGGGACCCGGACTATGGCTACACCTTC. The encoded protein is CASSITFRDPDYGYTF.

The chain recombines TRBV5-1 with TRBJ2-1; TRBD1 might be the D (6 bases). The CDR3 consists of 13 residues. Germline loops: CDR1 SGHRS, CDR2 YFSETQ. V was clipped by 0 bases and J by 12 bases, with 13 bases between them. The CDR3 loop is CASSLEGGTGQFF. For the CDR3, the DNA is TGCGCCAGCAGCTTGGAAGGGGGAACAGGGCAGTTCTTC.

J is TRBJ2-1 and V is TRBV28, with no clear D. The CDR3 is made up of 15 amino acids. CDR1 is MDHEN and CDR2 is SYDVKM in the germline V gene. The V and J ends lost 2 bases and 2 bases respectively, with 10 bases between them. The CDR3 DNA is TGTGCCAGCAGTTTAGGGATCAGACCCTACAATGAGCAGTTCTTC. As protein: CASSLGIRPYNEQFF.

This chain connects TRBV10-3 to TRBJ2-1, with D perhaps TRBD2 (6 bases). V lost 8 bases and J 9 bases, leaving 14 bases between the germline ends. The CDR3 sequence is 12 residues long. The germline gives CDR1 ENHRY, CDR2 SYGVKD. Written as DNA, the CDR3 is TGTGCCATCGGGGCGGGAAGGGGTGAGCAGTTCTTC. It encodes CAIGAGRGEQFF.

The chain carries TRBV30 and TRBJ1-6; TRBD1 might be the D (6 bases). Germline assignment: CDR1 GTSNPN and CDR2 SVGIG (reference sequence). The CDR3 sequence is 15 residues long. Trimming pared 0 bases from V and 6 bases from J, leaving 12 bases between. The chain's CDR3 is CAWSVTGAGNSPLHF. DNA of the CDR3: TGTGCCTGGAGTGTTACGGGGGCAGGTAATTCACCCCTCCACTTT.

V gene TRBV28 combines with J gene TRBJ1-2, with D uncertain. There are 13 residues in the CDR3. Germline V gene data show CDR1 as MDHEN and CDR2 as SYDVKM. Trimming left V 8 bases short and J 7 bases short, with 17 bases between. CDR3 region: CASLLALESGYTF. CDR3 DNA: TGTGCCAGCTTACTTGCCCTAGAGAGTGGCTACACCTTC.

The chain combines TRBV7-9 with TRBJ2-7; 7 bases match TRBD2. The CDR3 is 14 amino acids. Trimming removed 5 bases from V and 5 bases from J; junction bases left unmatched: 9. Germline loops: CDR1 SEHNR, CDR2 FQNEAQ (reference sequence). The DNA for the CDR3 is TGTGCCAGCAGCCAAACTAGCGCCAGCCACGAGCAGTACTTC. It translates to CASSQTSASHEQYF. Full variable domain (remainder filled in from reference TRBV7-9 and TRBJ2-7): DTGVSQNPRHKITKRGQNVTFRCDPISEHNRLYWYRQTLGQGPEFLTYFQNEAQLEKSRLLSDRFSAERPKGSFSTLEIQRTEQGDSAMYLCASSQTSASHEQYFGPGTRLTVT.